Below, 10 T cell receptor beta chains from the same sample are listed, as sequenced in a study of blood T cell repertoires in COVID-19. Method: immunoSEQ multiplex PCR; TCRdb's copy keeps in-frame clones and lacks some. The table shows about 220,000 clones, with 84% occurring only once. The source material was peripheral blood. These receptors were obtained from a woman aged 60 to 75 who had recovered from COVID-19.

V usage is TRBV7-9 and J usage is TRBJ2-1; D is perhaps TRBD2 (7 bases). The V end lost 8 bases, the J end lost 8 bases, and 22 bases lay between the germline ends. This CDR3 comprises 15 residues. Germline values: CDR1 SEHNR, CDR2 FQNEAQ (reference sequence). Here the CDR3 reads CASSREGGAGDEQFF. CDR3 coding DNA: TGTGCCAGCTCCCGAGAGGGGGGGGCCGGGGATGAGCAGTTCTTC.

V is TRBV3-1 (or the pseudogene TRBV3-2) and J is TRBJ1-3; D call uncertain. The CDR3 is made up of 16 amino acids. Trimming took off 1 base at V and 3 bases at J, with 13 bases between the two ends. Germline CDR1 reads LGHDT; CDR2 reads YNNKEL (reference sequence). The CDR3 here is CASSQGLAYIGNTIYF. The CDR3 DNA reads as TGTGCCAGCAGCCAAGGATTGGCATATATTGGAAACACCATATATTTT.

The chain carries TRBV30 and TRBJ1-5; TRBD1 matches at 9 bases. Germline lookup yields CDR1 GTSNPN and CDR2 SVGIG (reference sequence). The CDR3 is 14 amino acids. Trimming removed 7 bases from V and 2 bases from J; junction bases left unmatched: 6. Written as DNA, the CDR3 is TGTGCCTTCACCGGGACAGGGCGCAATCAGCCCCAGCATTTT. The encoded protein is CAFTGTGRNQPQHF.

V and J are TRBV3-1 (or the pseudogene TRBV3-2) and TRBJ1-5; possible D gene TRBD1, 5 bases. V shed 0 bases and J shed 8 bases, with 11 bases lying between them. Germline V gene lookup returns CDR1 LGHDT and CDR2 YNNKEL (reference sequence). This CDR3 contains 14 residues. CDR3 nucleotides: TGTGCCAGCAGCCAAGAAACCCGGGGGGAGCCCCAGCATTTT. This sequence encodes CASSQETRGEPQHF.

J is TRBJ2-1 and V is TRBV2; 9 bases line up with TRBD1. Germline lookup yields CDR1 SNHLY and CDR2 FYNNEI. Losses at the gene ends were 7 bases for V and 4 bases for J; bases not matched to a gene: 5. The CDR3 runs 14 residues. This CDR3 is CASNGQGPYNEQFF. CDR3 sequence (DNA): TGTGCCAGCAATGGACAGGGGCCGTACAATGAGCAGTTCTTC.

This chain uses TRBV18 with TRBJ2-3, with D possibly matching TRBD2 (5 bases). The germline V gene encodes CDR1 KGHSH and CDR2 LQKENI. Trimming took 2 bases from V and 0 from J, leaving 12 bases between them. CDR3 length equals 16 residues. The CDR3 DNA is TGTGCCAGCTCACCAAGTCTGCGGGCAAGCACAGATACGCAGTATTTT. Its translation: CASSPSLRASTDTQYF.

The rearrangement links TRBV13 to TRBJ1-1; 7 positions agree with TRBD1. Germline trimming cut 7 bases from V and 1 base from J; bases unmatched to any gene: 3. CDR1 and CDR2 from the germline V gene are PRHDT and FYEKMQ (reference sequence). The CDR3 has 13 amino acids. The CDR3 region has the DNA TGTGCCAGCAACAGGGGTAAGAACACTGAAGCTTTCTTT. It specifies CASNRGKNTEAFF.

The DNA for the CDR3 is TGTGCCAGCAGTTACGAGGTATACAGGGAGCGTTATAGCAATCAGCCCCAGCATTTT. This gives the protein CASSYEVYRERYSNQPQHF. This chain joins TRBV6-2 or TRBV6-3 and TRBJ1-5; maybe TRBD1 (6 bases). This CDR3 has 19 residues. Trimming shortened V by 2 bases and J by 0 bases, and 20 bases separated the two germline ends. The germline CDR1 and CDR2 sequences are MNHEY and SVGEGT.

V is TRBV11-2 and J is TRBJ2-7; perhaps TRBD2 as D (7 bases). Germline V gene lookup returns CDR1 SGHAT and CDR2 FQNNGV. Trimming removed 2 bases at V and 3 bases at J, with 17 bases between. The CDR3 has 16 amino acids. CDR3: CASSLPRRGGSYEQYF. The CDR3 bases are TGTGCCAGCAGCTTACCCCGGAGGGGGGGGAGCTACGAGCAGTACTTC. Complete variable domain (other parts from reference TRBV11-2 and TRBJ2-7): EAGVAQSPRYKIIEKRQSVAFWCNPISGHATLYWYQQILGQGPKLLIQFQNNGVVDDSQLPKDRFSAERLKGVDSTLKIQPAKLEDSAVYLCASSLPRRGGSYEQYFGPGTRLTVT.

The chain carries TRBV18 and TRBJ2-7; possibly TRBD2 for D (5 bases). This CDR3 region has 14 residues. Deletions cut 3 bases from V and 5 bases from J, with 14 bases between. Germline CDR1 reads KGHSH; CDR2 reads LQKENI. CDR3 sequence (DNA): TGTGCCAGCTCACCTGGTCTGGGAGCCGACGAGCAGTACTTC. It is translated as CASSPGLGADEQYF.